The 4 T cell receptor beta chains below all came from one sample that was sequenced in a study of cytomegalovirus exposure and HLA in healthy donors. 13 Jbeta primers and 60 Vbeta primers were used for the PCR. The assay was immunoSEQ multiplex PCR, and TCRdb's table has in-frame clones only and misses some. The table includes 75,000 to 80,000 clones, around 76% detected once. Sequencing used PBMCs. The receptors stem from a man aged 35 to 55 in good health and CMV-seronegative.

The V call is TRBV28, the J call TRBJ2-7; 11 bases agree with TRBD2. Germline lookup yields CDR1 MDHEN and CDR2 SYDVKM. The CDR3 runs 17 residues. J gave up 4 bases and V 7 bases, and 15 bases lay outside the gene matches. CDR3: CASKSSGRNFVGYEQYF. The CDR3 DNA sequence: TGTGCCAGCAAGTCTAGCGGGAGGAATTTCGTCGGTTACGAGCAGTACTTC.

V and J are TRBV5-1 and TRBJ2-2; D is ambiguous. The germline gives CDR1 SGHRS, CDR2 YFSETQ. V lost 5 bases, J lost 0 bases, and 17 bases lay in between. CDR3 length equals 17 residues. CDR3 sequence reads: CASSRVVPIANTGELFF. CDR3 coding DNA: TGCGCCAGCAGTCGGGTGGTTCCTATCGCGAACACCGGGGAGCTGTTTTTT. Full variable domain (remainder filled in from reference TRBV5-1 and TRBJ2-2): KAGVTQTPRYLIKTRGQQVTLSCSPISGHRSVSWYQQTPGQGLQFLFEYFSETQRNKGNFPGRFSGRQFSNSRSEMNVSTLELGDSALYLCASSRVVPIANTGELFFGEGSRLTVL.

The J gene is TRBJ2-7, the V gene TRBV10-2, with 7 bases that match TRBD2. The CDR3 length is 17 residues. The V segment lost 1 base and the J segment 3 bases; nucleotides outside the gene matches: 12. CDR1 and CDR2 (germline): WSHSY, SAAADI. CDR3 loop: CASSEYVAAGAYYEQYF. The CDR3 DNA follows: TGCGCCAGCAGTGAGTATGTGGCGGCGGGAGCTTACTACGAGCAGTACTTC.

This clone was recorded a few times. The chain employs TRBV28 and TRBJ1-2; TRBD1 aligns across 8 bases. CDR3 size: 17 residues. V was pared by 2 bases and J by 6 bases, with 14 bases of the junction left unmatched. Germline V lookup: CDR1 MDHEN, CDR2 SYDVKM. As DNA, the CDR3 is TGTGCCAGCAGTTTAGCCTTACTGACAGGGGAAAGGAATGGCTACACCTTC. Translated: CASSLALLTGERNGYTF.